This T cell receptor (beta chain) was observed in a study of T cell responses to AZD1222 COVID-19 vaccine. Overall study: Whether given at about 4 or about 12 weeks, second doses were pooled. Study conclusions and caveats: Seropositive AZD1222 recipients at baseline numbered only five or six.

The table came from immunoSEQ multiplex PCR; TCRdb's copy has only in-frame clones and leaves some out. The sample has approximately 98,000 clones, about 82% seen once; the top ten hold roughly 3%. Germline V gene sequence: CDR1 LNHDA, CDR2 SQIVND (reference sequence). V trimming: 6 bases; J trimming: 6 bases; junction bases outside the gene matches: 10. This CDR3 contains 16 residues. Concerning this clone: Its target is not known.

The TCR sequence derives from an adult in good health. Specimen: peripheral blood, collected on day 0 of AZD1222 vaccination. The chain couples TRBV19 to TRBJ2-2, with 10 bases that match TRBD1. CDR3 nucleotide sequence: TGTGCCAGTAGGGGGGACAGGGGTAGAATTGCCGGGGAGCTGTTTTTT. Translating gives CASRGDRGRIAGELFF.